The 15 T cell receptor beta chains below come from one sample, sequenced in a study of T cell responses to AZD1222 COVID-19 vaccine. Assay: immunoSEQ multiplex PCR; the TCRdb copy retains only in-frame clones and omits some. The sample has about 110,000 clones, just over 85% seen once. The sequences come from peripheral blood, collected on day 0 of AZD1222 vaccination. The receptors were gathered from an adult in good health.

The chain is built from TRBV6-2 or TRBV6-3 and TRBJ2-5; no definite D call. This CDR3 spans 12 amino acids. CDR1 is MNHEY and CDR2 is SVGEGT in the germline V gene. V was shortened by 0 bases and J by 12 bases, with 11 bases between the two germline ends. CDR3 sequence: CASSYSLARKYF. CDR3 nucleotide sequence: TGTGCCAGCAGTTACTCCCTCGCCCGAAAGTACTTC.

The chain carries TRBV28 and TRBJ1-3, with D possibly being TRBD1 (5 bases). V dropped 6 bases and J dropped 0 bases, with 9 bases sitting between them. This CDR3 region has 14 residues. Per germline, CDR1 MDHEN and CDR2 SYDVKM. The CDR3 region is CASRDTSSGNTIYF. The CDR3 DNA is TGTGCCAGCAGGGACACGAGCTCTGGAAACACCATATATTTT.

The rearrangement links TRBV30 to TRBJ1-3; D perhaps matches TRBD1 (5 bases). The V end lost 4 bases, the J end lost 4 bases, and 23 bases lay between the germline ends. This CDR3 has 17 amino acids. Germline V lookup: CDR1 GTSNPN, CDR2 SVGIG (reference sequence). This chain's CDR3 is CAWTTLGRSHGGNTIYF. The CDR3 DNA reads TGTGCCTGGACCACCCTGGGACGATCCCACGGAGGAAACACCATATATTTT.

This clone was picked up one time. Mismatch with germline at one junction end may stem from a read error. This rearrangement joins TRBV6-1 to TRBJ1-2; no clear D. Germline V lookup: CDR1 MNHNS, CDR2 SASEGT. The CDR3 loop spans 12 amino acids. The CDR3 reads CASREGRYGYTF. The CDR3, as DNA: TGTGCCAGCAGGGAAGGACGGTACGGCTACACCTTC.

The rearrangement joins TRBV6-2 or TRBV6-3 to TRBJ2-7; D not resolved. V lost 4 bases and J lost 0, with 4 bases in between. CDR3 length: 12 residues. Germline values: CDR1 MNHEY, CDR2 SVGEGT. The CDR3 DNA follows: TGTGCCAGCAGTTTGAGCTCCTACGAGCAGTACTTC. Residues: CASSLSSYEQYF.

J is TRBJ1-6 and V is TRBV5-1; D possibly corresponds to TRBD1 (5 bases). The CDR3 runs to 14 residues. The germline V and J ends were trimmed by 3 bases and 5 bases, with 9 bases remaining between them. Germline values: CDR1 SGHRS, CDR2 YFSETQ. CDR3 loop: CASSSGQNNSPLHF. The DNA for the CDR3 is TGCGCCAGCAGCTCTGGACAAAATAATTCACCCCTCCACTTT.

This chain joins TRBV10-1 and TRBJ1-2; the match to TRBD1 covers 9 bases. This CDR3 has 15 residues. Trimming at V came to 6 bases and at J to 4 bases, leaving 9 bases not matched to a gene. Germline V gene data show CDR1 as WNHNN and CDR2 as SYGVQD (reference sequence). CDR3 nucleotide sequence: TGCGCCAGCAGCGATCCGGGACAGGGAGTCTATGGCTACACCTTC. The encoded protein is CASSDPGQGVYGYTF.

This chain joins TRBV28 and TRBJ1-1; possibly TRBD1 for D (5 bases). Germline values: CDR1 MDHEN, CDR2 SYDVKM. V lost 4 bases, J lost 1 base, and 7 bases lay in between. This CDR3 has 13 amino acids. CDR3 sequence: CASSSRANTEAFF. The CDR3 nucleotides are TGTGCCAGCAGTTCCAGGGCGAACACTGAAGCTTTCTTT.

The chain uses TRBV2 and TRBJ1-6; D is unclear. Germline CDR1 SNHLY, CDR2 FYNNEI. Deletions cut 1 base from V and 10 bases from J, with 8 bases between. CDR3 length: 13 residues. CDR3 in amino acids: CASSEGPESPLHF. As DNA, the CDR3 is TGTGCCAGCAGTGAAGGGCCCGAGTCACCCCTCCACTTT.

This clone was detected only a few times. V is TRBV6-4 and J is TRBJ2-1, with D possibly TRBD1 on 5 matching bases. Trimming cost V 5 bases and J 0 bases, with 17 bases left between them. The CDR3 consists of 17 residues. CDR1 and CDR2 from the germline V gene are MRHNA and SNTAGT. Written as DNA, the CDR3 is TGTGCCAGCAGTCACTTCGGACACTCGAACTCCTACAATGAGCAGTTCTTC. It codes for CASSHFGHSNSYNEQFF.

The rearrangement links TRBV4-1 to TRBJ2-7; D unresolved. The CDR3 totals 14 residues. V gave up 1 base and J gave up 1 base, with 8 bases separating them. Germline V gives CDR1 MGHRA, CDR2 YSYEKL. The chain's CDR3 is CASSQGASSYEQYF. The CDR3 region has the DNA TGCGCCAGCAGCCAAGGGGCCTCATCCTACGAGCAGTACTTC.

The CDR3 DNA sequence: TGTGCCAGCAGTCCTACAGGCAACTATGGCTACACCTTC. Translation gives CASSPTGNYGYTF. This rearrangement joins TRBV28 to TRBJ1-2, with D perhaps matching TRBD1 (5 bases). Between the trimmed V and J ends, which lost 5 bases and 2 bases, there was a span of 9 bases. CDR1 and CDR2 from the germline V gene are MDHEN and SYDVKM. CDR3 length equals 13 residues.

V and J are TRBV7-6 and TRBJ1-1, with D possibly TRBD1 on 6 matching bases. The CDR3 has 15 residues. Germline values: CDR1 SGHVS, CDR2 FNYEAQ. The ends were cut back, 3 bases at V and 2 bases at J, with 13 bases in the middle. The CDR3 DNA reads TGTGCCAGCAGCTTTAGAGGGGGACTTAACACTGAAGCTTTCTTT. Its translation is CASSFRGGLNTEAFF.

The V gene is TRBV7-2, the J gene TRBJ2-3, with TRBD2 matching 11 bases. Germline CDR1 and CDR2: SGHTA and FQGNSA. Trimming at V came to 5 bases and at J to 6 bases, leaving 13 bases not matched to a gene. The CDR3 runs 17 residues. The CDR3 DNA is TGTGCCAGCAGCCTCCCATTACTAGCGGGGGCGGGGGATACGCAGTATTTT. It specifies CASSLPLLAGAGDTQYF.

This clone turned up a few times. This chain connects TRBV5-6 to TRBJ1-6; tentative D call: TRBD1 (5 bases). The CDR3 is 15 residues long. V was trimmed by 5 bases and J by 3 bases, leaving 12 bases between them. Germline assignment: CDR1 SGHDT and CDR2 YYEEEE. For the CDR3, the DNA is TGTGCCAGCAGTCTCCGGGACGGCTATAATTCACCCCTCCACTTT. It is translated as CASSLRDGYNSPLHF.